The entry below gives a single TCR beta chain sequence along with its context. The antigen remains undetermined. Libraries were prepared by immunoSEQ multiplex PCR; TCRdb keeps only in-frame clonotypes and omits some of them. The sample lists some 42,000 clones, about 80% occurring once. This specimen belongs to a study of a mutant IDH1 vaccine in newly diagnosed glioma. About the research overall: Earlier treatment was radiotherapy, temozolomide, or both, with most getting both. Visit V12 was scheduled at week 35 and visit V13 at week 47.

Time point reported: week 35, safety follow-up. Doses comprised 300 ug of mutant IDH1 20-mer peptide each, plus topical imiquimod. Trimming stripped 1 base from V and 3 bases from J, with 10 bases between. This CDR3 spans 15 amino acids. Germline values: CDR1 LGHNA, CDR2 YNFKEQ. The receptor was isolated from a woman between 50 and 59 years old with glioma. The sequenced sample was PBMCs, obtained from a glioma patient whose treatment included an IDH1 peptide vaccine. V gene TRBV4-2 combines with J gene TRBJ1-5, with no clear D. CDR3 sequence reads: CASSQGRADNQPQHF. Written as DNA, the CDR3 is TGTGCCAGCAGCCAAGGAAGGGCAGACAATCAGCCCCAGCATTTT.